The 8 T cell receptor beta chains presented below share a single source sample, sequenced in a study of CD8+ T cells in alopecia areata. Following extraction, RNA underwent reverse transcription to cDNA, which served as the sequencing template. The data were produced by immunoSEQ multiplex PCR, yet TCRdb's version contains in-frame clones alone and is incomplete. The repertoire holds about 94,000 clones, around 71% seen once, with approximately 15% in the top ten. Sample treatment: oral pan-JAK inhibitor, 5-10 mg twice daily. The starting material was CD8+ T cells sorted from blood, obtained between weeks 44 and 45, from a patient treated with tofacitinib. These receptors were collected from a human donor with alopecia areata.

The chain is built from TRBV13 and TRBJ1-1; 9 positions agree with TRBD1. Germline loops: CDR1 PRHDT, CDR2 FYEKMQ (reference sequence). This CDR3 spans 14 amino acids. V was pared by 5 bases and J by 3 bases, with 4 bases of the junction left unmatched. Written as DNA, the CDR3 is TGTGCCAGCAGCCCGGGACAGGGCCACACTGAAGCTTTCTTT. This gives the protein CASSPGQGHTEAFF.

This rearrangement joins TRBV15 to TRBJ1-5; 7 bases are shared with TRBD1. CDR1 is LNHNV, CDR2 YYDKDF, per germline (reference sequence). V lost 4 bases, J lost 1 base, and 4 bases stayed unmatched. The CDR3 runs to 15 residues. The CDR3 reads CATSKARGSNQPQHF. The DNA for the CDR3 is TGTGCCACCAGCAAAGCCAGGGGGAGCAATCAGCCCCAGCATTTT.

This sequence joins TRBV25-1 and TRBJ2-1, with 7 bases matching TRBD1. The V gene end was trimmed by 2 bases and the J gene end by 10 bases; junction bases not matched to a gene: 14. The germline gives CDR1 MGHDK, CDR2 SYGVNS. This CDR3 has 16 residues. The CDR3 spells CASSERQGQQWGEQFF. The CDR3 DNA reads as TGTGCCAGCAGTGAACGACAGGGCCAACAATGGGGGGAGCAGTTCTTC.

The rearrangement uses TRBV7-3 and TRBJ2-3; the match to TRBD2 covers 11 bases. Germline values: CDR1 SGHTA, CDR2 FQGTGA. V was pared by 5 bases and J by 5 bases, with 12 bases of the junction left unmatched. CDR3 length: 17 residues. CDR3 protein: CASSLPTSGVEIDTQYF. In nucleotides, the CDR3 is TGTGCCAGCAGCCTGCCGACTAGCGGGGTGGAGATAGATACGCAGTATTTT.

The chain has TRBV5-6 and TRBJ1-1, with a tentative D call TRBD1 (5 bases). This CDR3 has 13 amino acids. Trimming removed 7 bases at V and 4 bases at J, with 14 bases between. Germline V CDR1 and CDR2: SGHDT, YYEEEE. CDR3 in amino acids: CASGTAGVTEAFF. In DNA form, the CDR3 reads TGTGCCAGCGGAACGGCGGGGGTCACTGAAGCTTTCTTT.

V and J are TRBV25-1 and TRBJ1-1; D not certain. The germline V and J ends were trimmed by 2 bases and 7 bases, with 11 bases remaining between them. CDR1 is MGHDK and CDR2 is SYGVNS in the germline V gene. The CDR3 totals 13 residues. This chain's CDR3 is CASSEGRNLEAFF. In DNA, the CDR3 is TGTGCCAGCAGTGAAGGGCGGAACCTTGAAGCTTTCTTT.

This rearrangement joins TRBV6-5 to TRBJ2-3; TRBD2 matches 9 bases. The CDR3 runs 15 residues. CDR1 is MNHEY and CDR2 is SVGAGI in the germline V gene. Trimming removed 5 bases from V and 1 base from J; junction bases left unmatched: 4. CDR3 sequence reads: CASSASGVRTDTQYF. The DNA for the CDR3 is TGTGCCAGCAGTGCTAGCGGGGTTCGCACAGATACGCAGTATTTT.

The V call is TRBV7-9, the J call TRBJ2-3, with 9 nucleotides matching TRBD1. CDR1 SEHNR and CDR2 FQNEAQ come from the germline V gene (reference sequence). The V and J ends lost 5 bases and 1 base, in that order; junction bases with no gene match: 13. This CDR3 comprises 18 residues. DNA of the CDR3: TGTGCCAGCAGCACGGGACAGGGAAGGGGCAGGGGCACAGATACGCAGTATTTT. Translating it yields CASSTGQGRGRGTDTQYF. Based on the CDR3 plus reference TRBV7-9 and TRBJ2-3, the full variable domain is DTGVSQNPRHKITKRGQNVTFRCDPISEHNRLYWYRQTLGQGPEFLTYFQNEAQLEKSRLLSDRFSAERPKGSFSTLEIQRTEQGDSAMYLCASSTGQGRGRGTDTQYFGPGTRLTVL.